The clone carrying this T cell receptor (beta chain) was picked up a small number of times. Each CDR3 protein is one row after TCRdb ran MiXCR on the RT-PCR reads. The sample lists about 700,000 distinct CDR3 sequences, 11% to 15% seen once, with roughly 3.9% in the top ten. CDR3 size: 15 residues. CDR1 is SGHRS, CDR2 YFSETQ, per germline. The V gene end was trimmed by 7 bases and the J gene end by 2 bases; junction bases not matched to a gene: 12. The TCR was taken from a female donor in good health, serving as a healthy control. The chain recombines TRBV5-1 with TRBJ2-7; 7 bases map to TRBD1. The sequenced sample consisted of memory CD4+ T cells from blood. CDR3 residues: CASRRGQSEAYEQYF. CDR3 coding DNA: TGCGCCAGCCGCCGGGGACAGTCCGAAGCCTACGAGCAGTACTTC.